These 27 T cell receptor beta chains were all obtained from the same sample, sequenced in a study of Ad26.COV2.S vaccination and SARS-CoV-2 variants. Only in-frame clones appear in the TCRdb table, and some are missing; sequencing was by immunoSEQ multiplex PCR. The data show 360,000 or so clones, around 87% seen once. Treatment in this sample: over 15 received Ad26.COV2.S at low or high dose, single or two shots; about 5 received placebo; per-sample allocation not given. The investigators took samples on day 63 after the first vaccine or placebo injection. The sequencing here drew on peripheral blood, taken in a trial of Ad26.COV2.S vaccine versus placebo. These receptor sequences come from a person aged 18-65 years who received the Ad26.COV2.S COVID-19 vaccine or a placebo.

This clone has only one observation. Different DNA sequences within this sample yield the same CDR3. The V call is TRBV5-5, the J call TRBJ2-5; D ambiguous. Deletions cut 2 bases from V and 4 bases from J, with 3 bases between. This CDR3 spans 11 amino acids. Germline CDR1 reads SGHKS; CDR2 reads YYEKEE (reference sequence). The CDR3 DNA reads as TGTGCCAGCAGCTTTGGAGAGACCCAGTACTTC. Amino acids: CASSFGETQYF.

This chain connects TRBV9 to TRBJ2-1; D perhaps matches TRBD2 (7 bases). V lost 7 bases and J lost 5, with 19 bases in between. In germline, CDR1 is SGDLS, CDR2 YYNGEE. The CDR3 covers 15 residues. In DNA, the CDR3 is TGTGCCAGCCTCCCCTGGGGGGGGGCGGACAATGAGCAGTTCTTC. It is translated as CASLPWGGADNEQFF.

The V and J genes are TRBV5-4 and TRBJ1-3; no reliable D call. CDR1 is SGHNT and CDR2 is YYREEE in the germline V gene (reference sequence). The V and J ends lost 4 bases and 0 bases respectively, with 11 bases between them. The CDR3 spans 15 residues. CDR3 region: CASSLGTGSGNTIYF. In DNA, the CDR3 is TGTGCCAGCAGCCTGGGTACGGGCTCTGGAAACACCATATATTTT.

The chain recombines TRBV9 with TRBJ2-3; TRBD2 matches 7 bases. Germline CDR1 is SGDLS and CDR2 is YYNGEE. V lost 5 bases, J lost 3 bases, and 6 bases stayed unmatched. The CDR3 length is 14 residues. CDR3 protein: CASSLPGGTDTQYF. The CDR3 nucleotides are TGTGCCAGCAGTTTACCGGGGGGAACAGATACGCAGTATTTT.

The chain recombines TRBV11-2 with TRBJ2-7, with D perhaps given as TRBD1 or TRBD2 (5 bases each). Germline CDR1 and CDR2: SGHAT and FQNNGV. V lost 4 bases and J lost 0, with 13 bases in between. This CDR3 has 15 residues. The CDR3 spells CASSYGAASSYEQYF. DNA of the CDR3: TGTGCCAGCAGCTACGGGGCAGCCTCCTCCTACGAGCAGTACTTC.

CDR3 coding DNA: TGCGCCAGCAGAAAGGGACAGGGGGAAGAGAACACCGGGGAGCTGTTTTTT. Its protein product is CASRKGQGEENTGELFF. The rearrangement joins TRBV5-1 to TRBJ2-2, with 11 bases that match TRBD1. CDR1 is SGHRS and CDR2 is YFSETQ in the germline V gene. The CDR3 spans 17 residues. V gave up 5 bases and J gave up 1 base; unmatched junction bases: 7.

This clone was detected once. The chain joins TRBV11-2 to TRBJ2-5; 8 bases are a match to TRBD1. Looked up from germline, CDR1 is SGHAT and CDR2 is FQNNGV. V shed 2 bases and J 3 bases; nucleotides not matched to a gene: 14. CDR3 length: 18 residues. CDR3 DNA sequence: TGTGCCAGCAGCTTATCCTGGCGTTGGACAGGGATGGAAGAGACCCAGTACTTC. It codes for CASSLSWRWTGMEETQYF.

The chain combines TRBV5-5 with TRBJ2-3; TRBD1 agrees at 9 bases. The CDR3 consists of 14 residues. Germline values: CDR1 SGHKS, CDR2 YYEKEE (reference sequence). The V segment lost 4 bases and the J segment 4 bases; nucleotides outside the gene matches: 4. The CDR3 DNA is TGTGCCAGCAGCAGGACAGGGGCGGCAGATACGCAGTATTTT. It translates to CASSRTGAADTQYF.

This chain connects TRBV2 to TRBJ2-7; D uncertain. This CDR3 has 11 amino acids. V shed 8 bases and J shed 5 bases, with 10 bases lying between them. Germline V lookup: CDR1 SNHLY, CDR2 FYNNEI. The CDR3 is CASSLDDEQYF. The CDR3 DNA reads as TGTGCCAGCTCCTTGGACGACGAGCAGTACTTC.

To note about this clone: A junction boundary mismatches the germline segment, possibly from a read error. This specimen includes other DNA sequences encoding the same CDR3. The chain has TRBV9 and TRBJ1-1, with a possible D match to TRBD1 (5 bases). This CDR3 comprises 14 residues. Germline V gene sequence: CDR1 SGDLS, CDR2 YYNGEE. The CDR3 region is CASSVASGGREAFF. The CDR3 bases are TGCGCCAGCAGCGTAGCATCGGGGGGAAGGGAAGCTTTCTTT.

This sequence joins TRBV27 and TRBJ1-2; no reliable D call. Trimming shortened V by 2 bases and J by 7 bases, and 11 bases separated the two germline ends. CDR1 is MNHEY, CDR2 SMNVEV, per germline (reference sequence). The CDR3 is 13 amino acids. CDR3 loop: CASSLGGMVGYTF. The DNA of the CDR3 is TGTGCCAGCAGTTTAGGAGGGATGGTTGGCTACACCTTC.

The chain employs TRBV6-6 and TRBJ2-7, with D perhaps TRBD1 or TRBD2 (7 bases each). Per germline, CDR1 MNHNY and CDR2 SVGAGI (reference sequence). The CDR3 length is 15 residues. V gave up 0 bases and J gave up 3 bases, with 12 bases separating them. CDR3 residues: CASSYSQGGNYEQYF. For the CDR3, the DNA is TGTGCCAGCAGTTACTCGCAGGGGGGGAACTACGAGCAGTACTTC.

V and J are TRBV6-2 or TRBV6-3 and TRBJ2-7, with D hard to call. The CDR3 covers 15 residues. Trimming shortened V by 2 bases and J by 5 bases, and 16 bases separated the two germline ends. Germline-derived CDR1 and CDR2 are MNHEY and SVGEGT. The CDR3 region is CASSYGSSPGHEQYF. The CDR3 nucleotides read TGTGCCAGCAGTTACGGGTCAAGTCCGGGCCACGAGCAGTACTTC.

V gene TRBV4-1 combines with J gene TRBJ1-1; D remains unclear. This CDR3 region has 14 residues. The V end was cut by 1 base, the J end by 1 base, with 7 bases between. The germline CDR1 and CDR2 sequences are MGHRA and YSYEKL. CDR3 loop: CASSQAGPNTEAFF. Here the CDR3 DNA reads TGCGCCAGCAGCCAAGCAGGACCGAACACTGAAGCTTTCTTT.

This chain joins TRBV2 and TRBJ2-7, with TRBD1 as a possible D gene (5 bases). In germline, CDR1 is SNHLY, CDR2 FYNNEI. V was clipped by 3 bases and J by 9 bases, with 9 bases between them. This CDR3 region has 11 residues. The CDR3 protein is CASSEPQGQYF. The CDR3 DNA reads TGTGCCAGCAGTGAGCCCCAGGGGCAGTACTTC.

The rearrangement joins TRBV28 to TRBJ2-1; 10 bases are a match to TRBD2. The length of the CDR3 is 16 residues. Germline trimming cut 6 bases from V and 0 bases from J; bases unmatched to any gene: 5. The germline gives CDR1 MDHEN, CDR2 SYDVKM. CDR3 sequence (DNA): TGTGCCAGCAGACGTAGCGGGGGGCCCTCCTACAATGAGCAGTTCTTC. Translating it yields CASRRSGGPSYNEQFF.

V and J are TRBV3-1 (or the pseudogene TRBV3-2) and TRBJ1-6; no reliable D call. Trimming removed 7 bases at V and 0 bases at J, with 10 bases between. Germline V gene lookup returns CDR1 LGHDT and CDR2 YNNKEL (reference sequence). The length of the CDR3 is 15 residues. CDR3 in amino acids: CASTSKSSYNSPLHF. As DNA, the CDR3 is TGTGCCAGCACCTCGAAAAGCTCCTATAATTCACCCCTCCACTTT.

Only a few counts were recorded for this clone. Other nucleotide sequences in the sample specify the same CDR3. The rearrangement uses TRBV15 and TRBJ1-5, with D unresolved. Trimming shortened V by 6 bases and J by 2 bases, and 5 bases separated the two germline ends. The CDR3 has 12 residues. Per the germline V gene, CDR1 is LNHNV and CDR2 is YYDKDF (reference sequence). CDR3 region: CATSSGNQPQHF. CDR3 DNA: TGTGCCACCAGTAGTGGCAATCAGCCCCAGCATTTT. Full variable domain (missing parts from reference TRBV15 and TRBJ1-5): DAMVIQNPRYQVTQFGKPVTLSCSQTLNHNVMYWYQQKSSQAPKLLFHYYDKDFNNEADTPDNFQSRRPNTSFCFLDIRSPGLGDTAMYLCATSSGNQPQHFGDGTRLSIL.

V is TRBV7-9 and J is TRBJ1-5; 8 positions agree with TRBD1. Trimming at V came to 3 bases and at J to 0 bases, leaving 13 bases not matched to a gene. Germline V gene data show CDR1 as SEHNR and CDR2 as FQNEAQ (reference sequence). The CDR3 has 19 amino acids. The CDR3 DNA sequence: TGTGCCAGCAGCTTCTCGACCGGGACAGGACTATATAGCAATCAGCCCCAGCATTTT. This encodes CASSFSTGTGLYSNQPQHF. Full variable domain (rest looked up from reference TRBV7-9 and TRBJ1-5): DTGVSQNPRHKITKRGQNVTFRCDPISEHNRLYWYRQTLGQGPEFLTYFQNEAQLEKSRLLSDRFSAERPKGSFSTLEIQRTEQGDSAMYLCASSFSTGTGLYSNQPQHFGDGTRLSIL.

This chain links TRBV19 with TRBJ1-2; 8 bases line up with TRBD1. This CDR3 comprises 14 residues. Per germline, CDR1 LNHDA and CDR2 SQIVND (reference sequence). J was trimmed by 5 bases and V by 4 bases; bases with no gene match: 6. CDR3 protein: CASSTGQVRYGYTF. The CDR3 nucleotides read TGTGCCAGTAGTACGGGACAGGTGAGGTATGGCTACACCTTC. Looking up the rest from reference TRBV19 and TRBJ1-2 gives the full variable domain: DGGITQSPKYLFRKEGQNVTLSCEQNLNHDAMYWYRQDPGQGLRLIYYSQIVNDFQKGDIAEGYSVSREKKESFPLTVTSAQKNPTAFYLCASSTGQVRYGYTFGSGTRLTVV.

The chain is built from TRBV6-6 and TRBJ2-2; D might be TRBD1 or TRBD2, each matching 5 bases. The germline CDR1 and CDR2 sequences are MNHNY and SVGAGI (reference sequence). CDR3 length equals 14 residues. Deletions cut 5 bases from V and 4 bases from J, with 11 bases between. The CDR3 sequence: CASSPEGSTGELFF. In DNA form, the CDR3 reads TGTGCCAGCAGTCCCGAGGGGTCCACCGGGGAGCTGTTTTTT.

The chain carries TRBV27 and TRBJ2-2; D unresolved. With 4 bases removed from V and 0 bases from J, the gap between germline ends came to 9 bases. Germline CDR1 is MNHEY and CDR2 is SMNVEV (reference sequence). This CDR3 is built from 15 residues. The CDR3 nucleotides are TGTGCCAGCAGTTGGGTCACATCGAACACCGGGGAGCTGTTTTTT. Protein: CASSWVTSNTGELFF.

V gene TRBV4-3 combines with J gene TRBJ1-3, with D hard to call. The CDR3 sequence is 14 residues long. The ends were cut back, 6 bases at V and 4 bases at J, with 13 bases in the middle. Germline V gene lookup returns CDR1 LGHNA and CDR2 YSLEER. The CDR3 reads CASSETLKGNTIYF. The CDR3 DNA is TGCGCCAGCAGTGAGACACTGAAAGGAAACACCATATATTTT.

The chain recombines TRBV2 with TRBJ1-3; the match to TRBD1 covers 8 bases. Germline-derived CDR1 and CDR2 are SNHLY and FYNNEI. With V trimmed by 1 base and J by 4 bases, 6 bases remained unmatched. CDR3 length equals 16 residues. The CDR3 spells CASSEGRTGKGNTIYF. The CDR3 nucleotides read TGTGCCAGCAGTGAAGGCAGGACAGGGAAAGGAAACACCATATATTTT.

This chain connects TRBV2 to TRBJ2-2; D is possibly TRBD1 (6 bases). CDR1 and CDR2 (germline): SNHLY, FYNNEI. The CDR3 length is 14 residues. Trimming cost V 3 bases and J 5 bases, with 10 bases left between them. The chain's CDR3 is CASSDEGETGELFF. CDR3 in DNA: TGTGCCAGCAGTGATGAGGGGGAAACCGGGGAGCTGTTTTTT.

This sequence joins TRBV15 and TRBJ1-6, with D unclear. Per the germline V gene, CDR1 is LNHNV and CDR2 is YYDKDF (reference sequence). The V and J ends lost 0 bases and 9 bases respectively, with 15 bases between them. This CDR3 has 16 amino acids. CDR3 in DNA: TGTGCCACCAGCAGAGATCGTTATGCAGCACGTTCACCCCTCCACTTT. Translated, it gives CATSRDRYAARSPLHF.

The gene calls are TRBV18 and TRBJ1-2; 9 nucleotides align to TRBD1. Per the germline V gene, CDR1 is KGHSH and CDR2 is LQKENI. V lost 5 bases and J lost 8; bases outside the gene matches: 9. The CDR3 is made up of 14 amino acids. The CDR3, as DNA: TGTGCCAGCTCAAAAAAACAGGGGGCGGAAGGCTACACCTTC. Translating gives CASSKKQGAEGYTF. The entire variable domain, with the rest obtained from reference TRBV18 and TRBJ1-2, is as follows: NAGVMQNPRHLVRRRGQEARLRCSPMKGHSHVYWYRQLPEEGLKFMVYLQKENIIDESGMPKERFSAEFPKEGPSILRIQQVVRGDSAAYFCASSKKQGAEGYTFGSGTRLTVV.